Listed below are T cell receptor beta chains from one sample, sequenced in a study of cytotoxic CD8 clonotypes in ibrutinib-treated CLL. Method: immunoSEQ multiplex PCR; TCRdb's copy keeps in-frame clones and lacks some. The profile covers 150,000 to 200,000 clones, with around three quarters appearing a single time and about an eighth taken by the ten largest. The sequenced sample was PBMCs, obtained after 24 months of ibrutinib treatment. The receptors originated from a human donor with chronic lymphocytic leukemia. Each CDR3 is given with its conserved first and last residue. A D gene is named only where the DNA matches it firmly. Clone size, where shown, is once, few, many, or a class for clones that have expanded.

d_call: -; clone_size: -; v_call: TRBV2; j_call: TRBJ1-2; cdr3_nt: TGTGCCAGCAGTGATCCAGGACTTAACTATGGCTACACCTTC; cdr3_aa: CASSDPGLNYGYTF
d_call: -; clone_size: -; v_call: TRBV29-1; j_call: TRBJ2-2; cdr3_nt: TGCAGCGGTCGGAACACCGGGGAGCTGTTTTTT; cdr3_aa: CSGRNTGELFF
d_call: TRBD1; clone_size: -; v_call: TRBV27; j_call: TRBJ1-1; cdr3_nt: TGTGCCAGCAGTCCGGGACAGGGTCGAGGCACTGAAGCTTTCTTT; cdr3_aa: CASSPGQGRGTEAFF
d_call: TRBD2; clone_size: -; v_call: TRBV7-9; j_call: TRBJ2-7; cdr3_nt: TGTGCCAGCAGCTTAGTGGGCTGGGGGGCTAGCGGGAACAAGTACGAGCAGTACTTC; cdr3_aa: CASSLVGWGASGNKYEQYF
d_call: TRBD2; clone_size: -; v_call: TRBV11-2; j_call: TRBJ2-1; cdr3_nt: TGTGCCAGCAGCACCAGACTAGCGGGAGGGCACAATGAGCAGTTCTTC; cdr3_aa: CASSTRLAGGHNEQFF
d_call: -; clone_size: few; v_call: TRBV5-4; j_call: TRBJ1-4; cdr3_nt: TGTGCCAGCAGCTTGGCAGATTCTGAAAAACTGTTTTTT; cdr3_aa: CASSLADSEKLFF
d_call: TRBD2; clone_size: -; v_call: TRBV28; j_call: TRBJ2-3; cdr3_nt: TGTGCCAGCAGTTTACCCGGACTAGCGGGCTCGGGTGGTACGCAGTATTTT; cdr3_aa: CASSLPGLAGSGGTQYF
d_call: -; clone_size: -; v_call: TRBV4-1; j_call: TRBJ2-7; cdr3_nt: TGCGCCAGCAGCCAAAAACCCCTAACGACCGGTTTCAACGAGCAGTACTTC; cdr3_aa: CASSQKPLTTGFNEQYF
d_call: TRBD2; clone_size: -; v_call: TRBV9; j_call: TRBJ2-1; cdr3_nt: TGTGCCAGCAGCGGGGGGACTAGCGATTACAATGAGCAGTTCTTC; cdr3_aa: CASSGGTSDYNEQFF
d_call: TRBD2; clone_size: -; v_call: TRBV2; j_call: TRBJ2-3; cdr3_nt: TGTGCCAGCAGAACTAGCCCGGGACTAGCGGGAATAGATACGCAGTATTTT; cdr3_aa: CASRTSPGLAGIDTQYF
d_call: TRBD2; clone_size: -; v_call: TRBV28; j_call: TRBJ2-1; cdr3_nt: TGTGCCAGCAGTTTACCCAACCGCGGACTAGCCCATCATGAGCAGTTCTTC; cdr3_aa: CASSLPNRGLAHHEQFF
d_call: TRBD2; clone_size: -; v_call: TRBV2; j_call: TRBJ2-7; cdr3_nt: TGTGCCAGCAGTGATATAGCGGGAGATCTTAGCGAGCAGTACTTC; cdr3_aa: CASSDIAGDLSEQYF
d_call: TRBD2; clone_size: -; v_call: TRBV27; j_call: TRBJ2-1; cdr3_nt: TGTGCCAGCAGGAAAATAGCGGGAGGGTACAATGAGCAGTTCTTC; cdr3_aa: CASRKIAGGYNEQFF
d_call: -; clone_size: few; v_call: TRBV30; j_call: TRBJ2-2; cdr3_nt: TGTGCCTGGAGCCCAACCGGGGAGCTGTTTTTT; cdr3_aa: CAWSPTGELFF
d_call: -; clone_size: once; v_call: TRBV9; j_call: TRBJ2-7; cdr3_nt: TGTGCCAGCAGCGTAGGGTCCAGGGGTCACGAGCAGTACTTC; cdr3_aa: CASSVGSRGHEQYF
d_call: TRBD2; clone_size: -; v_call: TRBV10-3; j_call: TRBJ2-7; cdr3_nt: TGTGCCACCCTCCGGGCTAGCGGTCCCTACGAGCAGTACTTC; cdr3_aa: CATLRASGPYEQYF
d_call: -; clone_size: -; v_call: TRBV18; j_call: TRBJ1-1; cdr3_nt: TGTGCCAGCTCACCACGAGGAACCGGGACTGAGAACACTGAAGCTTTCTTT; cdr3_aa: CASSPRGTGTENTEAFF
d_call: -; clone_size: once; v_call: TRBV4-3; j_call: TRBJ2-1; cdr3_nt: TGCGCCAGCAGCCAAGATATTGGGAATGAGCAGTTCTTC; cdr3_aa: CASSQDIGNEQFF
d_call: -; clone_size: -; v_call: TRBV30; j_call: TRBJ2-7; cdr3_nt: TGTGCCTTAACCACGTTCTTTGTAGGGGCGGGCGGGTACGAGCAGTACTTC; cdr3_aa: CALTTFFVGAGGYEQYF
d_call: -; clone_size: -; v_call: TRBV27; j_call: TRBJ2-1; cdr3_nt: TGTGCCAGCAGTTTAGAGTCCCCGCGGGTTGAGCAGTTCTTC; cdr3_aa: CASSLESPRVEQFF
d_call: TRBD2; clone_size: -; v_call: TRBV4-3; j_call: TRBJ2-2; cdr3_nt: TGCGCCAGCAGCCCCAAGATGACAGCGGGAGGGCCAGGCGGGGAGCTGTTTTTT; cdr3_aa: CASSPKMTAGGPGGELFF
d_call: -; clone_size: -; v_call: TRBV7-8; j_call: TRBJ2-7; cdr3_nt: TGTGCCAGCAGCTCAGACAGGAGCTCCTACGAGCAGTACTTC; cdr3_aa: CASSSDRSSYEQYF
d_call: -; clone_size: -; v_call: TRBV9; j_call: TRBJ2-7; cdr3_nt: TGTGCCAGCAGCGTAGAACCCCTAGCCTACGAGCAGTACTTC; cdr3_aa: CASSVEPLAYEQYF
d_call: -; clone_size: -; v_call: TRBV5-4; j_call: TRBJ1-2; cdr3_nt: TGTGCCAGTCTGCCCGAGCGGTGGCAAAACTATGGCTACACCTTC; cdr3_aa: CASLPERWQNYGYTF
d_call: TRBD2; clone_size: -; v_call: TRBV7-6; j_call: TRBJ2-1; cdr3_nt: TGTGCCAGCAGCTCGTCGACTAGCGGGAGGGGGGTAGAGCAGTTCTTC; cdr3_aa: CASSSSTSGRGVEQFF
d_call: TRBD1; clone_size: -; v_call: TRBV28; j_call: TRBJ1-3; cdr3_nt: TGTGCCAGCACCAGACAGGGGCTTGGTGGAAACACCATATATTTT; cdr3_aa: CASTRQGLGGNTIYF
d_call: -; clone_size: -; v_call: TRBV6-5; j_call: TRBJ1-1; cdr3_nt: TGTGCCAGCAGGTTCAGGGTCGGCGCTGAAGCTTTCTTT; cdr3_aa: CASRFRVGAEAFF
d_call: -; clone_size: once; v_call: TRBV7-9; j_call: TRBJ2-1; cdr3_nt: TGTGCCAGCAGCCCGAGAGACACTACCTACAATGAGCAGTTCTTC; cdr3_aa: CASSPRDTTYNEQFF
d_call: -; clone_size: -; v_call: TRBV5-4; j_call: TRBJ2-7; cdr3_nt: TGTGCCAGCAGCTTACCCAGCCATCATTTCCACGAGCAGTACTTC; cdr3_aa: CASSLPSHHFHEQYF
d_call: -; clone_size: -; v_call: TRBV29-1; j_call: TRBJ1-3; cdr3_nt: TGCAGCGCCGGAGGGGGAGCTGGAAACACCATATATTTT; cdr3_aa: CSAGGGAGNTIYF
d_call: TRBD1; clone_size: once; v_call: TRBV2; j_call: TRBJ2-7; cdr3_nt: TGTGCCAGCAGTGGGACAGGAATCTACGAGGAGCAGTACTTC; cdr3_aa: CASSGTGIYEEQYF
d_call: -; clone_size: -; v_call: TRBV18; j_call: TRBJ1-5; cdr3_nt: TGTGCCAGCTCAGACTACGGAGGGGACAATCAGCCCCAGCATTTT; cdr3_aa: CASSDYGGDNQPQHF
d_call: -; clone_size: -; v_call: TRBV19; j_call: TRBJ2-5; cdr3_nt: TGTGCCAGTAGTCTCCAGGGCGAGACCCAGTACTTC; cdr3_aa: CASSLQGETQYF
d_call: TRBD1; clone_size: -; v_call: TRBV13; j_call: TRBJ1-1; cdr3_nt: TGTGCCAGCAGCCGCCGACAGGGACAACTCACTGAAGCTTTCTTT; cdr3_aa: CASSRRQGQLTEAFF
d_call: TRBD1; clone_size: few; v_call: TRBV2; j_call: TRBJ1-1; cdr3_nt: TGTGCCAGCAAGGGACAGACTCACACTGAAGCTTTCTTT; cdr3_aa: CASKGQTHTEAFF
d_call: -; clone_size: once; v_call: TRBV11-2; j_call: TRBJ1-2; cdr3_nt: TGTGCCAGCAGCCCTTCGGCACAGTCTTATGGCTACACCTTC; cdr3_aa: CASSPSAQSYGYTF
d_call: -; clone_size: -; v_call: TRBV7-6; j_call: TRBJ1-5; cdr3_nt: TGTGCCAGCAGCCCATTCCACGGGGCAGATCAGCCCCAGCATTTT; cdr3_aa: CASSPFHGADQPQHF
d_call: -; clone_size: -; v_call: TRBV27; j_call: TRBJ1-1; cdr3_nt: TGTGCCAGCAGTTTAATAGGGCACTCGAACACTGAAGCTTTCTTT; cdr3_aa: CASSLIGHSNTEAFF
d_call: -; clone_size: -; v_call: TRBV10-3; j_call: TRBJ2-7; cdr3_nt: TGTGCCATCAGTCCAACTAGGGATCTCTACGAGCAGTACTTC; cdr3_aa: CAISPTRDLYEQYF
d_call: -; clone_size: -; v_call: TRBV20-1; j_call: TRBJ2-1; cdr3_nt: TGCAGTGCTCTCCTGAATGAGCAGTTCTTC; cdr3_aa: CSALLNEQFF
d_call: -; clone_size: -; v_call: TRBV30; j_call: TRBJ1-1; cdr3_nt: TGTGCCTGGAGATTATGGGGGGCTTTAAACACTGAAGCTTTCTTT; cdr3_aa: CAWRLWGALNTEAFF
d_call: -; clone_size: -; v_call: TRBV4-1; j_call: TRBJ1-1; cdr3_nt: TGCGCCAGCAGCCAAGAGGGCGGTGAAGCTTTCTTT; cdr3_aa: CASSQEGGEAFF
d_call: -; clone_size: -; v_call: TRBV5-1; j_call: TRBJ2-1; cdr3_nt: TGCGCCAGCAGCCGTGAGACTTACAATGAGCAGTTCTTC; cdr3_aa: CASSRETYNEQFF
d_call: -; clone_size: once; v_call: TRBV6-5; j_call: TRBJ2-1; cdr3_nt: TGTGCCAGCAGCCAAGACAATGAGCAGTTCTTC; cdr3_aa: CASSQDNEQFF
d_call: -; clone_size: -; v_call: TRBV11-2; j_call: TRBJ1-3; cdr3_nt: TGTGCCAGCAGCTTAGGAATTACAGGGTTCCAAGGTCCCATATATTTT; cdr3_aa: CASSLGITGFQGPIYF
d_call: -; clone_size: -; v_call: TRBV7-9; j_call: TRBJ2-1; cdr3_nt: TGTGCCAGCAGCTTTCAAGGGAGCTCCTACAATGAGCAGTTCTTC; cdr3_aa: CASSFQGSSYNEQFF
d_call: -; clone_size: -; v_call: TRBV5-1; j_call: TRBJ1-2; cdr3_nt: TGCGCCAGCAGCGTCGGGACAATCAACTATGGCTACACCTTC; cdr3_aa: CASSVGTINYGYTF
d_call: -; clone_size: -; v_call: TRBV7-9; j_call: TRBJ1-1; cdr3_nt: TGTGCCAGCAGCGCTACCCAGAACACTGAAGCTTTCTTT; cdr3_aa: CASSATQNTEAFF
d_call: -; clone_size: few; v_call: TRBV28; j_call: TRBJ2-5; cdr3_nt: TGTGCCAGCAGTTTGAAATTAGCGGCATTTATGGCACAAGAGGCCCAGTACTTC; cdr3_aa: CASSLKLAAFMAQEAQYF
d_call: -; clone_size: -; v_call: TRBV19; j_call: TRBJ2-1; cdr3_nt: TGTGCCAGTAGTCAAGTTAGCCATTCCTACAATGAGCAGTTCTTC; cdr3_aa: CASSQVSHSYNEQFF
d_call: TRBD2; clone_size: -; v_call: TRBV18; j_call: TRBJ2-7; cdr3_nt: TGTGCCAGCTCACCCGGACTAGCGGGCGGTTACGAGCAGTACTTC; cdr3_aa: CASSPGLAGGYEQYF
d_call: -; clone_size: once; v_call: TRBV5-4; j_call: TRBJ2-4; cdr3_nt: TGTGCCAGCAGCTTGGGCGGGATAGCCAAAAACATTCAGTACTTC; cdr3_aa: CASSLGGIAKNIQYF
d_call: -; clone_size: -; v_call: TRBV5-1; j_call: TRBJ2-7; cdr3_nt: TGCGCCAGCAGCTTGGAAGACGGCGAGCAGTACTTC; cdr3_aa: CASSLEDGEQYF
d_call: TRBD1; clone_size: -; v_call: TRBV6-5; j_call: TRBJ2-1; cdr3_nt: TGTGCAATCGGACAGGTCGTCTCCTACAATGAGCAGTTCTTC; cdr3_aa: CAIGQVVSYNEQFF
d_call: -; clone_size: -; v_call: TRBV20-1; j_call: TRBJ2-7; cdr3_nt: TGCAGTGCTACAGGGGTCTACGAGCAGTACTTC; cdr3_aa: CSATGVYEQYF